This entry lists 5 T cell receptor beta chains sequenced from one sample in a study of PD-L1 blockade in urothelial cancer (dated by TCRdb to about 2017). The meaning of the sample's time point label: pretreatment peripheral blood. The library was made by the immunoSEQ multiplex PCR assay. TCRdb mirrors the immuneACCESS table, restricted to in-frame sequences. Some clones are absent from its copies; in checked studies, under half trace to an unresolved V gene, and the reason for the others is unknown. A total of tens of thousands of clones appear in this sample, roughly four fifths of them only once. The ten most abundant clones make up approximately 3.8% of the sample. Sequencing was performed on PBMCs, taken around atezolizumab (anti-PD-L1) treatment. The receptors come from a man between 65 and 85 years old with urothelial cancer.

The chain links TRBV7-2 to TRBJ2-1; 10 bases agree with TRBD1. V lost 5 bases, J lost 4 bases, and 5 bases stayed unmatched. The CDR3 runs to 15 residues. CDR1 is SGHTA, CDR2 FQGNSA, per germline. For the CDR3, the DNA is TGTGCCAGCAGCGACCGGGACAGGGGTTACAATGAGCAGTTCTTC. This encodes CASSDRDRGYNEQFF. Filled out from reference TRBV7-2 and TRBJ2-1, the complete variable domain reads GAGVSQSPSNKVTEKGKDVELRCDPISGHTALYWYRQSLGQGLEFLIYFQGNSAPDKSGLPSDRFSAERTGGSVSTLTIQRTQQEDSAVYLCASSDRDRGYNEQFFGPGTRLTVL.

CDR3 DNA: TGTGCCAGCAGTTACGACAGGGCGATTAACTATGGCTACACCTTC. It yields the protein CASSYDRAINYGYTF. The V and J genes are TRBV6-5 and TRBJ1-2; 7 nucleotides match TRBD1. The length of the CDR3 is 15 residues. CDR1 and CDR2 (germline): MNHEY, SVGAGI. The junction had 4 bases not matched to a gene; V was cut back by 2 bases and J by 1 base.

This clone was seen repeatedly, ten times or more. CDR3 DNA: TGCAGTGCTAGAGGGCTCACTGAAGCTTTCTTT. Its translation is CSARGLTEAFF. This rearrangement joins TRBV20-1 to TRBJ1-1; D unclear. The V gene lost 1 base and the J gene lost 4 bases, with 4 bases spanning the gap. Germline assignment: CDR1 DFQATT and CDR2 SNEGSKA (reference sequence). The CDR3 spans 11 residues.

This sequence joins TRBV27 and TRBJ1-3; D is uncertain. Trimming took off 6 bases at V and 0 bases at J, with 6 bases between the two ends. CDR1 MNHEY and CDR2 SMNVEV come from the germline V gene (reference sequence). The CDR3 has 13 residues. CDR3: CASSSFSGNTIYF. The CDR3 DNA sequence: TGTGCCAGCAGCTCCTTCTCTGGAAACACCATATATTTT.

The chain carries TRBV12-5 and TRBJ2-4; D is possibly TRBD1 (6 bases). Between the trimmed V and J ends, which lost 2 bases and 7 bases, there was a span of 12 bases. This CDR3 is built from 14 residues. Germline V gene lookup returns CDR1 LGHNT and CDR2 FRNRAP. The CDR3 loop is CASGLINRENIQYF. The CDR3 region has the DNA TGTGCTAGTGGTTTGATAAACAGGGAGAACATTCAGTACTTC. The full variable domain, its missing parts supplied by reference TRBV12-5 and TRBJ2-4, is DARVTQTPRHKVTEMGQEVTMRCQPILGHNTVFWYRQTMMQGLELLAYFRNRAPLDDSGMPKDRFSAEMPDATLATLKIQPSEPRDSAVYFCASGLINRENIQYFGAGTRLSVL.